A selection of T cell receptor beta chains follows, all from one sample in a study of technical replicates of blood from a few donors. TCRdb's table, derived via immunoSEQ multiplex PCR, lists solely in-frame clones and lacks some. The table shows over 50,000 clones, with more than 95% occurring only once. Input material: T cells isolated from PBMCs. The receptors originated from a human donor in good health. Each CDR3 is given with its conserved first and last residue. Fields, in order: D gene, clone size, J gene, V gene, CDR3 protein, CDR3 DNA. D genes are given only for firm matches. Size is omitted from some rows. Given values are once, few, many or a class for expanded clones.

D gene: TRBD2; clone size: NA; J gene: TRBJ2-1; V gene: TRBV5-1; CDR3 protein: CASSLLAGDNNEQFF; CDR3 DNA: TGCGCCAGCAGCTTGCTAGCGGGGGACAACAATGAGCAGTTCTTC
D gene: NA; clone size: once; J gene: TRBJ2-2; V gene: TRBV19; CDR3 protein: CASSISEDTPNTGELFF; CDR3 DNA: TGTGCCAGTAGTATATCTGAGGACACACCGAACACCGGGGAGCTGTTTTTT
D gene: NA; clone size: NA; J gene: TRBJ2-7; V gene: TRBV6-6; CDR3 protein: CASSYNDEQYF; CDR3 DNA: TGTGCCAGCAGTTATAATGACGAGCAGTACTTC
D gene: TRBD1; clone size: NA; J gene: TRBJ2-5; V gene: TRBV19; CDR3 protein: CASSRTGGRETQYF; CDR3 DNA: TGTGCCAGTAGTCGGACAGGGGGCCGGGAGACCCAGTACTTC
D gene: NA; clone size: NA; J gene: TRBJ2-2; V gene: TRBV6-6; CDR3 protein: CASQPRDRNTGELFF; CDR3 DNA: TGTGCCAGCCAGCCGCGCGACAGGAACACCGGGGAGCTGTTTTTT
D gene: TRBD1; clone size: once; J gene: TRBJ1-1; V gene: TRBV15; CDR3 protein: CATSRETGGYEAFF; CDR3 DNA: TGTGCCACCAGCAGAGAGACAGGGGGCTATGAAGCTTTCTTT
D gene: TRBD2; clone size: once; J gene: TRBJ2-3; V gene: TRBV29-1; CDR3 protein: CSVAAGLGGDTDTQYF; CDR3 DNA: TGCAGCGTTGCAGCGGGATTGGGCGGGGACACAGATACGCAGTATTTT
D gene: TRBD1; clone size: NA; J gene: TRBJ1-2; V gene: TRBV10-3; CDR3 protein: CAISGTTGDGYTF; CDR3 DNA: TGTGCCATCAGTGGTACGACAGGGGACGGCTACACCTTC
D gene: TRBD1; clone size: NA; J gene: TRBJ1-4; V gene: TRBV5-1; CDR3 protein: CASSPGQGINEKLFF; CDR3 DNA: TGCGCCAGCAGCCCCGGACAGGGGATTAATGAAAAACTGTTTTTT
D gene: TRBD1; clone size: NA; J gene: TRBJ2-5; V gene: TRBV25-1; CDR3 protein: CASSGSGGGETQYF; CDR3 DNA: TGTGCCAGCAGTGGGTCAGGGGGCGGGGAGACCCAGTACTTC
D gene: NA; clone size: NA; J gene: TRBJ1-1; V gene: TRBV21-1; CDR3 protein: CASSKKWRQPPEAFF; CDR3 DNA: TGTGCCAGCAGCAAAAAATGGCGACAGCCCCCTGAAGCTTTCTTT
D gene: NA; clone size: NA; J gene: TRBJ1-5; V gene: TRBV21-1; CDR3 protein: CASSKGGSHSNQPQHF; CDR3 DNA: TGTGCCAGCAGCAAAGGGGGCAGCCATAGCAATCAGCCCCAGCATTTT
D gene: NA; clone size: NA; J gene: TRBJ2-3; V gene: TRBV6-1; CDR3 protein: CASISRTGRGDTQYF; CDR3 DNA: TGTGCCAGCATTTCGAGGACAGGGAGGGGAGATACGCAGTATTTT
D gene: NA; clone size: NA; J gene: TRBJ1-1; V gene: TRBV27; CDR3 protein: CASSMRHSYTEAFF; CDR3 DNA: TGTGCCAGCAGTATGAGACACTCTTACACTGAAGCTTTCTTT
D gene: NA; clone size: NA; J gene: TRBJ1-1; V gene: TRBV6-4; CDR3 protein: CASSTDRNTEAFF; CDR3 DNA: TGTGCCAGCAGCACCGACAGGAACACTGAAGCTTTCTTT
D gene: NA; clone size: NA; J gene: TRBJ2-7; V gene: TRBV19; CDR3 protein: CASSIGGSYEQYF; CDR3 DNA: TGTGCCAGTAGTATTGGAGGGAGCTACGAGCAGTACTTC
D gene: NA; clone size: NA; J gene: TRBJ2-7; V gene: TRBV2; CDR3 protein: CAARGETPDGEQYF; CDR3 DNA: TGTGCCGCACGCGGGGAGACTCCGGACGGAGAGCAGTACTTC
D gene: NA; clone size: NA; J gene: TRBJ1-5; V gene: TRBV4-1; CDR3 protein: CASSQDTRGRNQPQHF; CDR3 DNA: TGCGCCAGCAGCCAAGATACCAGGGGTCGCAATCAGCCCCAGCATTTT
D gene: NA; clone size: NA; J gene: TRBJ2-4; V gene: TRBV28; CDR3 protein: CASSFGAKNIQYF; CDR3 DNA: TGTGCCAGCAGTTTCGGAGCCAAAAACATTCAGTACTTC
D gene: NA; clone size: NA; J gene: TRBJ2-3; V gene: TRBV6-1; CDR3 protein: CASSPSGYRPDTQYF; CDR3 DNA: TGTGCCAGCTCCCCCTCAGGGTACCGGCCAGATACGCAGTATTTT
D gene: NA; clone size: NA; J gene: TRBJ1-4; V gene: TRBV5-1; CDR3 protein: CASSRGDGEEKLFF; CDR3 DNA: TGCGCCAGCAGCCGCGGGGACGGAGAAGAAAAACTGTTTTTT
D gene: TRBD2; clone size: NA; J gene: TRBJ2-5; V gene: TRBV28; CDR3 protein: CASSWTFRGGQETQYF; CDR3 DNA: TGTGCCAGCAGTTGGACATTCCGCGGGGGCCAAGAGACCCAGTACTTC
D gene: NA; clone size: NA; J gene: TRBJ1-5; V gene: TRBV5-6; CDR3 protein: CASSWAGLGGPQHF; CDR3 DNA: TGTGCCAGCAGCTGGGCGGGACTAGGAGGGCCCCAGCATTTT
D gene: NA; clone size: NA; J gene: TRBJ2-6; V gene: TRBV5-8; CDR3 protein: CASSLGGFSGANVLTF; CDR3 DNA: TGTGCCAGCAGCTTGGGCGGGTTCTCTGGGGCCAACGTCCTGACTTTC
D gene: TRBD1; clone size: NA; J gene: TRBJ1-1; V gene: TRBV5-1; CDR3 protein: CASSSRQGASENTEAFF; CDR3 DNA: TGCGCCAGCAGCAGTAGGCAGGGGGCTTCCGAGAACACTGAAGCTTTCTTT
D gene: NA; clone size: NA; J gene: TRBJ1-2; V gene: TRBV28; CDR3 protein: CASSLPQNYGYTF; CDR3 DNA: TGTGCCAGCAGTCTCCCACAAAACTATGGCTACACCTTC
D gene: NA; clone size: NA; J gene: TRBJ1-2; V gene: TRBV5-1; CDR3 protein: CASSLAGNYGYTF; CDR3 DNA: TGCGCCAGCAGCTTAGCAGGGAACTATGGCTACACCTTC
D gene: NA; clone size: NA; J gene: TRBJ1-5; V gene: TRBV28; CDR3 protein: CASSLEQGGAFYQPQHF; CDR3 DNA: TGTGCCAGCAGTTTGGAGCAGGGAGGGGCATTTTATCAGCCCCAGCATTTT
D gene: NA; clone size: NA; J gene: TRBJ2-7; V gene: TRBV29-1; CDR3 protein: CSVEDSRGTERYF; CDR3 DNA: TGCAGCGTTGAAGATAGCCGCGGGACCGAGCGGTACTTC
D gene: NA; clone size: NA; J gene: TRBJ2-7; V gene: TRBV4-2; CDR3 protein: CASSQVTRQNYEQYF; CDR3 DNA: TGTGCCAGCAGCCAAGTTACTAGACAAAACTACGAGCAGTACTTC
D gene: NA; clone size: NA; J gene: TRBJ2-7; V gene: TRBV6-5; CDR3 protein: CASSVMGRKQYF; CDR3 DNA: TGTGCCAGCAGTGTCATGGGGAGGAAGCAGTACTTC
D gene: TRBD2; clone size: NA; J gene: TRBJ2-7; V gene: TRBV5-1; CDR3 protein: CASSPIAGGSSYEQYF; CDR3 DNA: TGCGCCAGCAGCCCTATAGCGGGGGGGAGCTCCTACGAGCAGTACTTC
D gene: TRBD2; clone size: NA; J gene: TRBJ2-3; V gene: TRBV14; CDR3 protein: CASSRLAGAGTQYF; CDR3 DNA: TGTGCCAGCAGCCGGCTAGCGGGGGCTGGGACGCAGTATTTT
D gene: TRBD2; clone size: once; J gene: TRBJ2-5; V gene: TRBV11-2; CDR3 protein: CASSLATSGQETQYF; CDR3 DNA: TGTGCCAGCAGCTTAGCGACTAGCGGCCAAGAGACCCAGTACTTC
D gene: TRBD2; clone size: NA; J gene: TRBJ2-7; V gene: TRBV5-1; CDR3 protein: CASSLTSGTYEQYF; CDR3 DNA: TGCGCCAGCAGCTTGACTAGCGGCACCTACGAGCAGTACTTC
D gene: TRBD1; clone size: NA; J gene: TRBJ1-5; V gene: TRBV9; CDR3 protein: CASSVDGQGDQPQHF; CDR3 DNA: TGTGCCAGCAGCGTAGACGGACAGGGGGATCAGCCCCAGCATTTT
D gene: NA; clone size: NA; J gene: TRBJ1-4; V gene: TRBV6-1; CDR3 protein: CASRFQGSEKLFF; CDR3 DNA: TGTGCCAGCAGATTCCAGGGTAGTGAAAAACTGTTTTTT
D gene: NA; clone size: NA; J gene: TRBJ1-2; V gene: TRBV18; CDR3 protein: CASSPIFTLEGPRNGYTF; CDR3 DNA: TGTGCCAGCTCACCGATTTTTACCTTGGAGGGACCTAGGAATGGCTACACCTTC
D gene: NA; clone size: once; J gene: TRBJ2-6; V gene: TRBV9; CDR3 protein: CASTGPRAPGANVLTF; CDR3 DNA: TGTGCCAGCACGGGCCCCAGGGCGCCTGGGGCCAACGTCCTGACTTTC
D gene: NA; clone size: NA; J gene: TRBJ1-1; V gene: TRBV5-1; CDR3 protein: CASSFGSLDTEAFF; CDR3 DNA: TGCGCCAGCAGCTTCGGGAGCCTCGACACTGAAGCTTTCTTT
D gene: TRBD2; clone size: NA; J gene: TRBJ2-5; V gene: TRBV9; CDR3 protein: CASSVGLARLRETQYF; CDR3 DNA: TGTGCCAGCAGCGTAGGACTAGCGAGGTTGAGAGAGACCCAGTACTTC
D gene: NA; clone size: NA; J gene: TRBJ1-2; V gene: TRBV30; CDR3 protein: CAWSPLRGGNYGYTF; CDR3 DNA: TGTGCCTGGAGTCCCCTCCGTGGGGGCAACTATGGCTACACCTTC
D gene: TRBD2; clone size: NA; J gene: TRBJ2-5; V gene: TRBV11-3; CDR3 protein: CASSPGGRDSETQYF; CDR3 DNA: TGTGCCAGCAGCCCGGGTGGGAGGGATAGCGAGACCCAGTACTTC
D gene: NA; clone size: once; J gene: TRBJ1-1; V gene: TRBV6-1; CDR3 protein: CASSVAWGGNTEAFF; CDR3 DNA: TGTGCCAGCAGTGTGGCTTGGGGAGGGAACACTGAAGCTTTCTTT
D gene: TRBD2; clone size: NA; J gene: TRBJ2-2; V gene: TRBV6-5; CDR3 protein: CASSYSLAGVAGELFF; CDR3 DNA: TGTGCCAGCAGTTACTCACTAGCGGGGGTCGCCGGGGAGCTGTTTTTT
D gene: NA; clone size: once; J gene: TRBJ2-1; V gene: TRBV5-1; CDR3 protein: CASSLRLGNGDEQFF; CDR3 DNA: TGCGCCAGCAGCCTTAGACTAGGGAACGGAGACGAGCAGTTCTTC
D gene: NA; clone size: once; J gene: TRBJ2-7; V gene: TRBV19; CDR3 protein: CASTPNGVISYEQYF; CDR3 DNA: TGTGCCAGTACCCCTAACGGAGTGATTTCCTACGAGCAGTACTTC
D gene: TRBD2; clone size: NA; J gene: TRBJ2-3; V gene: TRBV5-1; CDR3 protein: CASSLEAGYTDTQYF; CDR3 DNA: TGCGCCAGCAGCTTGGAAGCGGGGTACACAGATACGCAGTATTTT
D gene: TRBD1; clone size: NA; J gene: TRBJ2-7; V gene: TRBV6-5; CDR3 protein: CASTWDRGAGEQYF; CDR3 DNA: TGTGCCAGCACGTGGGACAGGGGGGCGGGCGAGCAGTACTTC
D gene: NA; clone size: NA; J gene: TRBJ1-5; V gene: TRBV6-5; CDR3 protein: CASSPDSDQPQHF; CDR3 DNA: TGTGCCAGCAGTCCTGACAGCGATCAGCCCCAGCATTTT
D gene: NA; clone size: once; J gene: TRBJ1-3; V gene: TRBV5-1; CDR3 protein: CASSSGDGNTIYF; CDR3 DNA: TGCGCCAGCAGCTCAGGGGATGGAAACACCATATATTTT
D gene: NA; clone size: NA; J gene: TRBJ1-1; V gene: TRBV6-4; CDR3 protein: CASSAGHKNTEAFF; CDR3 DNA: TGTGCCAGCAGTGCTGGACACAAGAACACTGAAGCTTTCTTT